The sequence of this T cell receptor (beta chain) was determined in a study of lymphopenia after photon versus proton radiotherapy. The protocol was immunoSEQ multiplex PCR, while the TCRdb copy is restricted to in-frame clones and leaves out a portion. Altogether more than 70,000 clones are present, approximately 82% being singletons, with the ten largest covering approximately 1.3%. The study, taken as a whole, reports: Under photons, naive T cells and diversity fell while effector/memory populations rose. Authors raise, but do not show, better survival with proton therapy. Larger post-nadir TCR diversity loss correlated inversely with survival in deceased patients.

This clone has just one count. Antigen unknown. The germline V and J ends were trimmed by 5 bases and 0 bases, with 12 bases remaining between them. The CDR3 runs 15 residues. Germline V gene lookup returns CDR1 SEHNR and CDR2 FQNEAQ (reference sequence). The specimen was peripheral blood, collected from a patient treated with proton-based radiotherapy. The clonotype comes from a man aged 55 to 70 with pancreatic cancer. The rearrangement uses TRBV7-9 and TRBJ2-3; D gene uncertain. The CDR3 sequence is CASSPTAVSTDTQYF. Here the CDR3 DNA reads TGTGCCAGCAGCCCCACGGCCGTTAGCACAGATACGCAGTATTTT. The full variable domain, its missing parts supplied by reference TRBV7-9 and TRBJ2-3, is DTGVSQNPRHKITKRGQNVTFRCDPISEHNRLYWYRQTLGQGPEFLTYFQNEAQLEKSRLLSDRFSAERPKGSFSTLEIQRTEQGDSAMYLCASSPTAVSTDTQYFGPGTRLTVL.